This TCR beta chain is drawn from a study of post-analysis software for immune sequencing data. Regarding the study as a whole: Compared with controls, patients showed significantly lower normalized Chao1 diversity. Patients showed TRBV5-6, TRBV5-1 and TRBV20-1 among roughly 5 TRBV segments more frequent than in controls. Samples made in the same batch grouped tightly together by F measure.

This CDR3 is 15 amino acids long. CDR1 is SGHTA, CDR2 FQGNSA, per germline. V dropped 1 base and J dropped 8; count of bases not matched to a gene: 5. Libraries were made from TCR beta cDNA, and they carried unique molecular identifiers. The T cell input of roughly 0.9 to 11 million gave roughly 500,000 cDNA molecules. TCRdb passed the PCR reads through MiXCR, listing each CDR3 protein once. The sample carries 350,000 to 450,000 distinct CDR3 sequences, roughly 38% recorded once. This clonotype was seen more than once but under ten times. Its antigen remains unidentified. The gene calls are TRBV7-2 and TRBJ2-1; the match to TRBD1 covers 10 bases. The source of this sequence is a girl between 2 and 10 years old with multiple sclerosis. Sample: blood. CDR3 amino acids: CASSLGTGQGYEQFF. The CDR3 DNA follows: TGTGCCAGCAGCTTAGGAACGGGACAGGGGTATGAGCAGTTCTTC.